The 32 T cell receptor beta chains below were found in one sample sequenced in a study of blood T cell repertoires in COVID-19 (TCRdb year 2020). Library prep was done by the immunoSEQ multiplex PCR assay. TCRdb mirrors the immuneACCESS table, restricted to in-frame sequences. Some clones are absent from its copies; in checked studies, under half trace to an unresolved V gene, and the reason for the others is unknown. Counted in this sample were 40,000 to 55,000 clones; approximately 78% of them appeared once. Roughly 6% of the sample belongs to the ten largest clones. Sample: PBMCs or T cells enriched from blood (not recorded which). The origin of the receptors is a woman aged 50 to 65 with acute COVID-19.

V is TRBV19 and J is TRBJ1-1; D is unclear. The CDR3 totals 15 residues. Between the trimmed V and J ends, which lost 8 bases and 0 bases, there was a span of 16 bases. Germline CDR1 LNHDA, CDR2 SQIVND (reference sequence). CDR3 residues: CASGPGGRMNTEAFF. For the CDR3, the DNA is TGTGCCAGTGGTCCCGGTGGCAGGATGAACACTGAAGCTTTCTTT.

The genes are TRBV18 and TRBJ2-3; 10 nucleotides agree with TRBD2. The ends lost 0 bases at V and 4 bases at J; junction bases unmatched: 4. CDR3 size: 16 residues. From germline, CDR1 is KGHSH and CDR2 LQKENI. The CDR3 loop reads CASSPPSGGAADTQYF. CDR3 nucleotides: TGTGCCAGCTCACCACCAAGCGGGGGGGCGGCAGATACGCAGTATTTT.

This chain joins TRBV19 and TRBJ2-1; 9 nucleotides align to TRBD1. Germline loops: CDR1 LNHDA, CDR2 SQIVND (reference sequence). CDR3 length: 14 residues. The J segment lost 7 bases and the V segment lost 6 bases, leaving 7 bases of the junction unmatched. The CDR3 nucleotides read TGTGCCAGTAGCCCGACAGGGGGAGGGAATGAGCAGTTCTTC. Protein product: CASSPTGGGNEQFF.

The chain combines TRBV5-4 with TRBJ1-2; 8 bases fit TRBD1. Trimming removed 4 bases from V and 0 bases from J; junction bases left unmatched: 8. In germline, CDR1 is SGHNT, CDR2 YYREEE (reference sequence). This CDR3 is 16 amino acids long. CDR3 protein: CASSRIGTGSNYGYTF. The CDR3 nucleotides are TGTGCCAGCAGCCGAATCGGGACAGGCTCTAACTATGGCTACACCTTC.

The rearrangement uses TRBV19 and TRBJ2-2; the match to TRBD1 covers 11 bases. The CDR3 runs to 15 residues. In germline, CDR1 is LNHDA, CDR2 SQIVND (reference sequence). V dropped 4 bases and J dropped 5; count of bases not matched to a gene: 3. The CDR3 here is CASSTGQGGTGELFF. The CDR3 DNA follows: TGTGCCAGTAGTACGGGACAGGGGGGGACCGGGGAGCTGTTTTTT.

The rearrangement joins TRBV12-3 or TRBV12-4 to TRBJ1-2; D is unresolved. The CDR3 runs to 13 residues. Trimming stripped 2 bases from V and 8 bases from J, with 12 bases between. The CDR3 region has the DNA TGTGCCAGCAGTTTACCCGGGTCTGGAGGCTACACCTTC. Translating it yields CASSLPGSGGYTF.

V is TRBV7-8 and J is TRBJ2-1, with 12 bases lining up with TRBD2. The CDR3 runs to 15 residues. The germline V gene encodes CDR1 SGHVS and CDR2 FQNEAQ. The J segment lost 3 bases and the V segment lost 5 bases, leaving 2 bases of the junction unmatched. The CDR3 coding sequence is TGTGCCAGCAGCCCGGGACTAGCGGGCTACAATGAGCAGTTCTTC. As protein: CASSPGLAGYNEQFF.

The chain is built from TRBV5-8 and TRBJ1-2; D might be TRBD1 (5 bases). Germline V CDR1 and CDR2: SGHTS, YDEGEE. This CDR3 is 12 amino acids long. V was clipped by 2 bases and J by 5 bases, with 7 bases between them. Here the CDR3 DNA reads TGTGCCAGCAGCTTCGACAGTTATGGCTACACCTTC. Amino acid sequence: CASSFDSYGYTF.

This rearrangement joins TRBV19 to TRBJ1-5, with no clear D. CDR1 is LNHDA and CDR2 is SQIVND in the germline V gene (reference sequence). Trimming pared 3 bases from V and 4 bases from J, leaving 10 bases between. The CDR3 has 14 residues. In DNA form, the CDR3 reads TGTGCCAGTAGTATTCTAGATTGGAATCAGCCCCAGCATTTT. This codes for CASSILDWNQPQHF.

V and J are TRBV2 and TRBJ1-5; tentatively, D is TRBD1 (5 bases). Germline V CDR1 and CDR2: SNHLY, FYNNEI. This CDR3 region has 13 residues. Trimming removed 7 bases from V and 4 bases from J, with 11 bases in between. This chain's CDR3 is CASNGPGNQPQHF. Written as DNA, the CDR3 is TGTGCCAGCAATGGACCAGGGAATCAGCCCCAGCATTTT.

The chain combines TRBV18 with TRBJ1-3, with a possible D match to TRBD1 (5 bases). The CDR3 loop spans 13 amino acids. CDR1 is KGHSH, CDR2 LQKENI, per germline. V lost 5 bases, J lost 8 bases, and 13 bases lay in between. As DNA, the CDR3 is TGTGCCAGCTCAACCAGCGTAGGGGACACCATATATTTT. Residues: CASSTSVGDTIYF. The full variable domain, in which reference TRBV18 and TRBJ1-3 provide the parts outside the CDR3, is NAGVMQNPRHLVRRRGQEARLRCSPMKGHSHVYWYRQLPEEGLKFMVYLQKENIIDESGMPKERFSAEFPKEGPSILRIQQVVRGDSAAYFCASSTSVGDTIYFGEGSWLTVV.

This rearrangement joins TRBV11-2 to TRBJ1-2, with 10 positions matching TRBD1. The CDR3 is 14 residues long. The germline gives CDR1 SGHAT, CDR2 FQNNGV. Trimming cost V 5 bases and J 6 bases; bases outside gene matches: 6. The CDR3 loop reads CASSLRQGADGYTF. In DNA, the CDR3 is TGTGCCAGCAGCCTTCGACAGGGGGCGGATGGCTACACCTTC.

The chain joins TRBV7-3 to TRBJ2-3, with D possibly matching TRBD2 (5 bases). The CDR3 length is 14 residues. The germline V and J ends were trimmed by 0 bases and 5 bases, with 9 bases remaining between them. Germline V lookup: CDR1 SGHTA, CDR2 FQGTGA. CDR3 DNA: TGTGCCAGCAGCTTAACACCCCGGGGAGATACGCAGTATTTT. The encoded protein is CASSLTPRGDTQYF.

The table lists this clone with a few counts. The DNA of the CDR3 is TGTGCCAGCAGCCCCCGGGGCGGGGCCGGGGCCAACGTCCTGACTTTC. Its translation is CASSPRGGAGANVLTF. J is TRBJ2-6 and V is TRBV11-2; a possible D gene is TRBD2 (6 bases). Trimming stripped 5 bases from V and 4 bases from J, with 15 bases between. The CDR3 sequence is 16 residues long. Germline loops: CDR1 SGHAT, CDR2 FQNNGV.

The rearrangement links TRBV28 to TRBJ2-3; 7 positions agree with TRBD2. V was pared by 5 bases and J by 3 bases, with 2 bases of the junction left unmatched. The CDR3 has 13 amino acids. Germline V gene data show CDR1 as MDHEN and CDR2 as SYDVKM. The CDR3 DNA sequence: TGTGCCAGCAGTCCGCGGGGGACAGATACGCAGTATTTT. This codes for CASSPRGTDTQYF.

The chain is built from TRBV7-4 and TRBJ2-4; TRBD1 aligns across 7 bases. The CDR3 has 18 amino acids. The V gene's germline CDR1 is SGHVT and CDR2 SQSDAQ. With 4 bases clipped from V and 1 base from J, the junction kept 13 bases outside the gene matches. CDR3 coding DNA: TGTGCCAGCAGCTCGGTCCCGGGACAGTCCTGGGCCAAAAACATTCAGTACTTC. This translates into CASSSVPGQSWAKNIQYF.

The chain employs TRBV27 and TRBJ1-2; possible D gene TRBD1, 6 bases. V lost 3 bases to trimming and J lost 6 bases, with 11 bases between them. This CDR3 region has 13 residues. Germline V gives CDR1 MNHEY, CDR2 SMNVEV (reference sequence). The CDR3 protein is CASSFGGANGYTF. CDR3 nucleotide sequence: TGTGCCAGCAGTTTTGGGGGCGCGAATGGCTACACCTTC.

The chain joins TRBV11-2 to TRBJ1-2; TRBD1 is a possible D gene (6 bases). The CDR3 is 14 amino acids. Germline V gene lookup returns CDR1 SGHAT and CDR2 FQNNGV. Trimming pared 3 bases from V and 4 bases from J, leaving 12 bases between. The CDR3 loop is CASSFQSGAYGYTF. In nucleotides, the CDR3 is TGTGCCAGCAGCTTTCAGTCAGGGGCCTATGGCTACACCTTC.

The chain combines TRBV11-2 with TRBJ1-2; 7 positions agree with TRBD1. The CDR3 covers 14 residues. Germline V gene lookup returns CDR1 SGHAT and CDR2 FQNNGV. With V trimmed by 5 bases and J by 5 bases, 8 bases remained unmatched. Written as DNA, the CDR3 is TGTGCCAGCAGCGGGAACAGGGGCGGTTATGGCTACACCTTC. Translated: CASSGNRGGYGYTF. The full variable domain, with the rest looked up from reference TRBV11-2 and TRBJ1-2, is EAGVAQSPRYKIIEKRQSVAFWCNPISGHATLYWYQQILGQGPKLLIQFQNNGVVDDSQLPKDRFSAERLKGVDSTLKIQPAKLEDSAVYLCASSGNRGGYGYTFGSGTRLTVV.

The rearrangement uses TRBV19 and TRBJ1-4; D gene uncertain. The CDR3 extends over 16 amino acids. Per germline, CDR1 LNHDA and CDR2 SQIVND (reference sequence). Trimming removed 2 bases at V and 1 base at J, with 11 bases between. For the CDR3, the DNA is TGTGCCAGTAGTATACTAGACGGCAGAACTAATGAAAAACTGTTTTTT. Its translation is CASSILDGRTNEKLFF.

V and J are TRBV5-8 and TRBJ1-3; tentatively, D is TRBD1 (5 bases). The CDR3 runs 16 residues. V lost 2 bases to trimming and J lost 0 bases, with 12 bases between them. Germline V CDR1 and CDR2: SGHTS, YDEGEE. The CDR3: CASSLMPGLSGNTIYF. The CDR3 DNA follows: TGTGCCAGCAGCTTAATGCCGGGACTCTCTGGAAACACCATATATTTT.

V usage is TRBV30 and J usage is TRBJ2-1; TRBD2 matches 11 bases. The germline V gene has CDR1 GTSNPN and CDR2 SVGIG (reference sequence). Germline trimming cut 2 bases from V and 2 bases from J; bases unmatched to any gene: 2. The CDR3 has 15 residues. CDR3 nucleotides: TGTGCCTGGAGTCCTAGCGGGGGGCCCTACAATGAGCAGTTCTTC. It yields the protein CAWSPSGGPYNEQFF.

This chain uses TRBV11-2 with TRBJ2-1; 12 bases map to TRBD2. This CDR3 comprises 16 residues. The germline gives CDR1 SGHAT, CDR2 FQNNGV. V lost 1 base, J lost 6 bases, and 4 bases stayed unmatched. CDR3 nucleotide sequence: TGTGCCAGCAGCTTAGTAGCTAGCGGGGGGGCCAATGAGCAGTTCTTC. It encodes CASSLVASGGANEQFF.

A single count supports this clone. The chain joins TRBV18 to TRBJ1-3, with D tentatively TRBD1 (5 bases). Germline V gene sequence: CDR1 KGHSH, CDR2 LQKENI. Trimming left V 3 bases short and J 0 bases short, with 6 bases between. The CDR3 totals 14 residues. CDR3 in DNA: TGTGCCAGCTCACCTGACAGCTCTGGAAACACCATATATTTT. Residues: CASSPDSSGNTIYF.

The genes are TRBV3-1 (or the pseudogene TRBV3-2) and TRBJ1-2, with 8 positions matching TRBD1. In germline, CDR1 is LGHDT, CDR2 YNNKEL (reference sequence). Losses at the gene ends were 4 bases for V and 2 bases for J; bases not matched to a gene: 9. The CDR3 consists of 16 residues. CDR3: CASSPSFGQGNYGYTF. The CDR3 DNA reads as TGTGCCAGCAGCCCCTCATTCGGACAGGGCAACTATGGCTACACCTTC.

Only a few counts were recorded for this clone. This chain connects TRBV7-2 to TRBJ1-1, with 8 nucleotides matching TRBD1. Trimming at V came to 6 bases and at J to 6 bases, leaving 6 bases not matched to a gene. The CDR3 has 13 amino acids. The germline V gene encodes CDR1 SGHTA and CDR2 FQGNSA. CDR3: CASRAGGSAEAFF. The CDR3 nucleotides are TGTGCCAGCAGAGCAGGGGGCAGCGCTGAAGCTTTCTTT.

V is TRBV3-1 (or the pseudogene TRBV3-2) and J is TRBJ2-1; D is unclear. Trimming left V 0 bases short and J 4 bases short, with 7 bases between. Germline V CDR1 and CDR2: LGHDT, YNNKEL (reference sequence). The CDR3 consists of 14 residues. CDR3 DNA: TGTGCCAGCAGCCAAGAGTCAGTTTACAATGAGCAGTTCTTC. Translating it yields CASSQESVYNEQFF.

The rearrangement joins TRBV6-5 to TRBJ2-1; tentatively, D is TRBD1 (6 bases). V was cut by 7 bases and J by 6 bases, with 16 bases left in between. The CDR3 is made up of 14 amino acids. Per the germline V gene, CDR1 is MNHEY and CDR2 is SVGAGI. CDR3 amino acids: CASMGAQLGNEQFF. CDR3 DNA sequence: TGTGCCAGCATGGGGGCTCAACTGGGCAATGAGCAGTTCTTC.

The rearrangement joins TRBV18 to TRBJ2-3; the D gene is possibly TRBD2 (7 bases). Germline V gene sequence: CDR1 KGHSH, CDR2 LQKENI. Trimming cost V 3 bases and J 7 bases, with 17 bases left between them. The CDR3 length is 15 residues. The CDR3 protein is CASSPGLGGLHTQYF. In DNA, the CDR3 is TGTGCCAGCTCACCGGGGCTGGGGGGGCTCCATACGCAGTATTTT.

The chain combines TRBV7-3 with TRBJ2-3, with TRBD2 matching over 9 bases. The CDR3 totals 16 residues. Per germline, CDR1 SGHTA and CDR2 FQGTGA. V was pared by 2 bases and J by 5 bases, with 8 bases of the junction left unmatched. For the CDR3, the DNA is TGTGCCAGCAGCTTAGGAAGCGGGGGGCGGGGAGATACGCAGTATTTT. Protein product: CASSLGSGGRGDTQYF. Complete variable domain (other parts from reference TRBV7-3 and TRBJ2-3): GAGVSQTPSNKVTEKGKYVELRCDPISGHTALYWYRQSLGQGPEFLIYFQGTGAADDSGLPNDRFFAVRPEGSVSTLKIQRTERGDSAVYLCASSLGSGGRGDTQYFGPGTRLTVL.

This sequence joins TRBV6-5 and TRBJ1-2; D is perhaps TRBD1 (6 bases). The CDR3 contains 13 residues. The V gene lost 4 bases and the J gene lost 3 bases, with 9 bases spanning the gap. Looked up from germline, CDR1 is MNHEY and CDR2 is SVGAGI. CDR3 sequence: CASSFGQHYGYTF. The CDR3 region has the DNA TGTGCCAGCAGTTTCGGACAGCACTATGGCTACACCTTC.

The V and J genes are TRBV28 and TRBJ2-2; D uncertain. V lost 3 bases and J 1 base, leaving 12 bases between the germline ends. CDR3 length: 16 amino acids. Per germline, CDR1 MDHEN and CDR2 SYDVKM. The CDR3 here is CASSFLLSGNTGELFF. The CDR3 region has the DNA TGTGCCAGCAGTTTTTTGTTGTCAGGGAACACCGGGGAGCTGTTTTTT.